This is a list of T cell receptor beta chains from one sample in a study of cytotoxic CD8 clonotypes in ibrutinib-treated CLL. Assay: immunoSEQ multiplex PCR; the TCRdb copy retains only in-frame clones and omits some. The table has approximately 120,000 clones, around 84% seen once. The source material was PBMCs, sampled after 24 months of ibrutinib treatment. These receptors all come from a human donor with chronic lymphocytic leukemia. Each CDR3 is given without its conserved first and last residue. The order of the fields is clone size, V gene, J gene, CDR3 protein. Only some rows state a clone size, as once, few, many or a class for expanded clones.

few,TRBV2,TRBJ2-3,ASSEGREDTQY
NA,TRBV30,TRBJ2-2,AWSVGQNTGELF
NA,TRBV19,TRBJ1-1,ASNHGTGGTEAF
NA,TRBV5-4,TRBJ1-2,ASSPDRLTNYGYT
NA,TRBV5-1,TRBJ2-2,ASSFAGGADTGELF
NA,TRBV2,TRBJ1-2,ASSEPLRDYGYT
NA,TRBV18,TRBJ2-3,ASSPNRGDRTDTQY
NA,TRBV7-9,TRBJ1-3,ASSLSRGPTGNTIY
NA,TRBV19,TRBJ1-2,ASSIGTGGRDGYT
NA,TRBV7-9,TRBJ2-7,ASSRGREQY
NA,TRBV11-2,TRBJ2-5,ASSLPLAGGAETQY
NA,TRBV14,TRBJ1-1,ASSQDGRGVEAF
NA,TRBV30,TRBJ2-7,AWSTATEQY
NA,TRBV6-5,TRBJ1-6,ASSLANSPLH
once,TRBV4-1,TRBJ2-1,ASSQYNEQF
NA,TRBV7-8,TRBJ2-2,ASSFNFGTTKNTGELF
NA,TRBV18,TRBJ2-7,ASSPLNRGQLDEQY
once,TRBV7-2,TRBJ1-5,ASSQSFGQPQH
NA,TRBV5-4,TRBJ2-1,ASSSERSSYNEQF
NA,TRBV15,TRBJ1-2,ATSRGRGADT
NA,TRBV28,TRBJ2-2,ASRRTGTENTGELF
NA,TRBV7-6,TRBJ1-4,ASSFQPGGEKLF
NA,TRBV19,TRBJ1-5,ASSIMGGSNQPQH
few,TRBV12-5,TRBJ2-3,ASAVPWREDTQY
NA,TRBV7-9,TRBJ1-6,ASSLIGDAKGSPLH
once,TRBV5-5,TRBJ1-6,ASSPGQPGEYWFH
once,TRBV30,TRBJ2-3,AWSVPFSGGAGTQY
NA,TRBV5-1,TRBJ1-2,ASSLESGLDYGYT
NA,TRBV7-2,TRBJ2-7,ASSPRGQMGQY
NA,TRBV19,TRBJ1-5,ASSIQGPLGNQPQH
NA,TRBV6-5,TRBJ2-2,ASSSGGAPGELF
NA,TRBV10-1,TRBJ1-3,ASSPNRDGHTIY
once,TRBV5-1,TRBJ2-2,ASSLGTGGPGELF
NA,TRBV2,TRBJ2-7,ASRRTSGGSYEQY
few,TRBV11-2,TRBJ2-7,ASSLDGPGQGLYEQY
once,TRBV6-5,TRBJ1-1,ASTQRGPFTEAF
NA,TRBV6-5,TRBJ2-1,ASSLLNEQF
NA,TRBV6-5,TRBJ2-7,ASSYGQGGYEQY
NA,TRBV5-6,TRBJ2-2,ASSPGQGRTGELF
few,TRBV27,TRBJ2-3,ASSSRTSGVKTDTQY
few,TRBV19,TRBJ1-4,ASTLTSAIEEKLF
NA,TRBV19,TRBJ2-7,ASSIQVRHYEQY
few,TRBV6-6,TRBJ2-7,ASSLGTGFLREQY
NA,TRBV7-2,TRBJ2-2,ASSLAVGFANTGELF
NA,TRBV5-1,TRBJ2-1,ASSLGQGKSSYNEQF
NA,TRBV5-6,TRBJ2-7,ASSLGTGAYEQY
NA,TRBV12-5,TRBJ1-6,ASGLAPDRIGGSPLH
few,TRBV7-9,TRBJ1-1,ASSPSRGMNTEAF
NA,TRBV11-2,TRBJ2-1,ASRYRDGSYNEQF
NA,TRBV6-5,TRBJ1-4,ASRQQANNEKLF
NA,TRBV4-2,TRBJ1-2,ASSQDYGTYGYT
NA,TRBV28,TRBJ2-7,ASSLVDSYEQY
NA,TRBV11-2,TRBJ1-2,ASSLASGTDGYT
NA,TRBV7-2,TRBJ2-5,ASSLSTGRETQY
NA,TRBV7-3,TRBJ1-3,ASSLTGGSGNTIY
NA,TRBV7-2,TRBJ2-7,ASSFRGLGYEQY
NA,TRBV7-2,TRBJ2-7,ASSLASGTYEQY
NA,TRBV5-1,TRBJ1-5,ASSSGGIDQPQH
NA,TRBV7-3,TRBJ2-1,ASNRGGADNEQF
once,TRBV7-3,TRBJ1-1,ASSFGSEGPEAF